The rows below give T cell receptor beta chains drawn from one sample of a study of Graves' ophthalmopathy and Graves' hyperthyroidism. TCRdb reprocessed the multiplex PCR reads with MiXCR, giving one entry per CDR3 protein. Of roughly 350,000 distinct CDR3 sequences detected, roughly 17% appear once; the ten largest clones hold roughly 2.3%. Sequenced input: peripheral blood. The receptors originated from an adult woman with stable Graves' hyperthyroidism. The CDR3 runs from the conserved cysteine through the conserved F or W. The order of the fields is D gene, J gene, V gene, clone size, CDR3 DNA, CDR3 protein. The D gene is left open where the match is weak. Expanded clones are given a class, and other clones once, few, many or no size at all.

-,TRBJ2-7,TRBV6-6,many,TGTGCCAGCAGTTATGCACAAAGCTCCTACGAGCAGTACTTC,CASSYAQSSYEQYF
TRBD1,TRBJ2-2,TRBV10-3,many,TGTGCCATCAGTGGGGGACAGTCGAACACCGGGGAGCTGTTTTTT,CAISGGQSNTGELFF
TRBD1,TRBJ1-1,TRBV5-1,-,TGCGCCAGCAGCTTGGCCCAGGGGGATGAGACTGAAGCTTTCTTT,CASSLAQGDETEAFF
-,TRBJ2-7,TRBV20-1,many,TGCAGTGCTAGAGATAGGGACGAAGAGCAGTACTTC,CSARDRDEEQYF
-,TRBJ1-2,TRBV6-1,-,TGTGCCAGCACCAAAACAGCTAACTATGGCTACACCTTC,CASTKTANYGYTF
TRBD2,TRBJ2-7,TRBV12-3/TRBV12-4,many,TGTGCCAGCAGTAAGGGACTAGCCAGCTCTTACGAGCAGTACTTC,CASSKGLASSYEQYF
TRBD1,TRBJ1-2,TRBV2,many,TGTGCCAGCAGTGACGGGCAGGGGGCCTCACGCGGCTACACCTTC,CASSDGQGASRGYTF
-,TRBJ1-2,TRBV6-1,many,TGTGCCAGCACCTCCTTAATAGGGGATAACTATGGCTACACCTTC,CASTSLIGDNYGYTF
-,TRBJ2-7,TRBV6-1,few,TGTGCCAGCAGTGCTCCTTCCTACGAGCAGTACTTC,CASSAPSYEQYF
-,TRBJ2-2,TRBV19,many,TGTGCCAGTAGTATAGCCGGGGCAGCCGGGGAGCTGTTTTTT,CASSIAGAAGELFF
-,TRBJ2-7,TRBV3-1,-,TGTGCCAGCAGCCATGGGGGCTGGGCCCCTAACGAGCAGTACTTC,CASSHGGWAPNEQYF
-,TRBJ1-1,TRBV12-3/TRBV12-4,many,TGTGCCAGCAGTCCTGGGACAACCAACACTGAAGCTTTCTTT,CASSPGTTNTEAFF
-,TRBJ2-2,TRBV24-1,many,TGTGCCACCAGTGACCCTGACAGGTCGAACACCGGGGAGCTGTTTTTT,CATSDPDRSNTGELFF
-,TRBJ2-5,TRBV20-1,-,TGCAGTGCTGAGCAACTAGGGGGGGAGACCCAGTACTTC,CSAEQLGGETQYF
TRBD1,TRBJ1-2,TRBV20-1,many,TGCAGTGCTAGTGGAGACAGGGGCAACTATGGCTACACCTTC,CSASGDRGNYGYTF
-,TRBJ2-5,TRBV4-1,many,TGCGCCAGCAGCTCGGACGCGCAAGAGACCCAGTACTTC,CASSSDAQETQYF
-,TRBJ2-2,TRBV4-3,many,TGCGCCAGCAGCCAAGTGGCAGGGGATGCGGGCGGGGAGCTGTTTTTT,CASSQVAGDAGGELFF
-,TRBJ1-2,TRBV27,many,TGTGCCAGCAGTACGTTGGGGTTGACCTATGGCTACACCTTC,CASSTLGLTYGYTF
-,TRBJ2-7,TRBV6-1,-,TGTGCCAGCAGTGAAGTCAGAAGGCACGAGCAGTACTTC,CASSEVRRHEQYF
-,TRBJ1-5,TRBV2,-,TGTGCCAGCCTCCGGGACATTTATAGCAATCAGCCCCAGCATTTT,CASLRDIYSNQPQHF
-,TRBJ2-5,TRBV28,few,TGTGCCAGCAGTGGGGGAAGTGAGACCCAGTACTTC,CASSGGSETQYF
-,TRBJ2-7,TRBV6-5,-,TGTGCCAGCAGTTACTCGAGCTCCTACGATCAGTACTTC,CASSYSSSYDQYF
-,TRBJ2-7,TRBV6-5,many,TGTGCCAGCAGAAAGGGGCAGGACTCCTACGAGCAGTACTTC,CASRKGQDSYEQYF
-,TRBJ1-5,TRBV6-4,-,TGTGCCAGCAGTGACTCTAAGGTGTTCGGGGATCAGCCCCAGCATTTT,CASSDSKVFGDQPQHF
TRBD1,TRBJ1-2,TRBV11-2,many,TGTGCCAGCAGCATACGGACAGGGGGCGCGTATGGCTACACCTTC,CASSIRTGGAYGYTF
TRBD1,TRBJ2-2,TRBV2,many,TGTGCCAGTTCCCGGGACAGGGGGCTCACCGGGGAGCTGTTTTTT,CASSRDRGLTGELFF
TRBD2,TRBJ2-5,TRBV30,-,TGTGCCTGGAGTGGTGGGAAGCGACTAGCGGGAGGCATGGGGACCCAGTACTTC,CAWSGGKRLAGGMGTQYF
-,TRBJ1-1,TRBV2,once,TGTGCCAGCAGTGAGTCTGGCAGGGCGAACACTGAAGCTTTCTTT,CASSESGRANTEAFF
-,TRBJ2-7,TRBV4-1,-,TGCGCCAGCAGCCCGCAGGTTTCCTACGAGCAGTACTTC,CASSPQVSYEQYF
TRBD1,TRBJ1-1,TRBV6-5,many,TGTGCCAGCAGTCAGGGGGCCGGGACTGAAGCTTTCTTT,CASSQGAGTEAFF
TRBD2,TRBJ2-2,TRBV7-1,-,TGTGCCAGCAGCTCCCCGTCGACTAGCGGGAGGGTTAGTGGCACCGGGGAGCTGTTTTTT,CASSSPSTSGRVSGTGELFF
-,TRBJ1-6,TRBV30,-,TGTGCCTGGAGCGGTGGGGGATATTCACCCCTCCACTTT,CAWSGGGYSPLHF
TRBD2,TRBJ2-1,TRBV7-8,few,TGTGCCAGCAGCCCAGAAATACTAGCGGGACCCTACAATGAGCAGTTCTTC,CASSPEILAGPYNEQFF
-,TRBJ2-7,TRBV12-3/TRBV12-4,-,TGTGCCAGCAGTCCGGACTTCCCCTACGAGCAGTACTTC,CASSPDFPYEQYF
-,TRBJ2-3,TRBV29-1,few,TGCAGCGTTGGCGGCAGACCGAGGAAAGATACGCAGTATTTT,CSVGGRPRKDTQYF
TRBD2,TRBJ2-7,TRBV6-1,-,TGTGCCAGCAGTCCAGGGACTAGCGTCAACGAGCAGTACTTC,CASSPGTSVNEQYF
-,TRBJ1-1,TRBV28,many,TGTGCCAGCAGTACCCTCAGGGGTGTGGCTTTCTTT,CASSTLRGVAFF
TRBD1,TRBJ1-3,TRBV12-3/TRBV12-4,many,TGTGCCAGCAAGTTGGACAGGGGCGATTCTGGAAACACCATATATTTT,CASKLDRGDSGNTIYF
TRBD1,TRBJ2-5,TRBV6-2/TRBV6-3,-,TGTGCCAGCAGTTCCGGGACAGATTTCCAAGAGACCCAGTACTTC,CASSSGTDFQETQYF
TRBD2,TRBJ2-7,TRBV5-6,many,TGTGCCAGCAGCGCCGGGCTAGCGGGAGGTTCTCGGCTCGAGCAGTACTTC,CASSAGLAGGSRLEQYF
-,TRBJ1-2,TRBV5-5,many,TGTGCCAGCAGCTTGTTATTAAGGGGAGGAGATGGCTACACCTTC,CASSLLLRGGDGYTF
TRBD1,TRBJ2-4,TRBV28,few,TGTGCCAGCATTAGCCGGGACAGGGGGTTTTTCAAAAACATTAAGTACTTC,CASISRDRGFFKNIKYF
-,TRBJ2-4,TRBV19,many,TGTGCCAGTAGTAGTTCCCCCTGGCTAGCGACCGAAAACATTCAGTACTTC,CASSSSPWLATENIQYF
-,TRBJ2-7,TRBV12-3/TRBV12-4,many,TGTGCCAGCAGTTCCAAGGTCGGCGAGCAGTACTTC,CASSSKVGEQYF
TRBD1,TRBJ2-7,TRBV4-1,many,TGCGCCAGCAGCCAGAGGACAGGGGGTTACGAGCAGTACTTC,CASSQRTGGYEQYF
TRBD2,TRBJ2-7,TRBV11-2,-,TGTGCCAGCAGCTCACCGGGACTAGCGGGAGCGGGCGAGCAGTACTTC,CASSSPGLAGAGEQYF
TRBD2,TRBJ2-5,TRBV10-3,many,TGTGCCATCAGTGAACTAGCGGGGGTCCAAGAGACCCAGTACTTC,CAISELAGVQETQYF
TRBD1,TRBJ1-1,TRBV12-3/TRBV12-4,many,TGTGCCAGCAGTTTAGGGACAGGGGGCCCGGAAGCTTTCTTT,CASSLGTGGPEAFF
-,TRBJ2-7,TRBV11-2,many,TGTGCCAGCAGCTTAGATCTAGCAATCTCTTACGAGCAGTACTTC,CASSLDLAISYEQYF
-,TRBJ1-5,TRBV6-1,many,TGTGCCAGCAGTGAATGGCGGTTGGGCAATCAGCCCCAGCATTTT,CASSEWRLGNQPQHF